This T cell receptor beta chain was profiled in a study of blood T cell repertoires in COVID-19. On the study more broadly: Specimens from acute and convalescent COVID-19 originated in the United States, Italy and Spain. T cells, B-cell-depleted T cells, or PBMCs supplied cDNA or gDNA.

In the original workflow: Scientists estimated how many nucleated cells there were by amplifying reference gene primers. Clones were read by immunoSEQ multiplex PCR, and TCRdb kept only the in-frame ones, dropping some. For V, J and clone size, that table is used; D and trimming come from the DNA. The table shows tens of thousands of clones, with 80% to 90% occurring only once. Germline lookup yields CDR1 SGDLS and CDR2 YYNGEE. The CDR3 covers 17 residues. Trimming removed 3 bases from V and 4 bases from J; junction bases left unmatched: 13. The V call is TRBV9, the J call TRBJ1-2; 9 positions match TRBD1. The sample taken for sequencing was peripheral blood. The receptor was isolated from a woman in her fifties or sixties with acute or convalescent COVID-19. The chain's CDR3 is CASSEGTGSRIFYGYTF. As DNA, the CDR3 is TGTGCCAGCAGCGAGGGGACAGGGTCAAGAATTTTCTATGGCTACACCTTC.